This T cell receptor (beta chain) stems from a study of cytomegalovirus exposure and HLA in healthy donors. Study-level findings and limits: V- and J-gene trimming of TCR beta was linked (in a later analysis) to a missense DCLRE1C variant. A later analysis appeared to link common viral pathogens to several of the most significant clusters.

This CDR3 has 17 residues. Germline loops: CDR1 MDHEN, CDR2 SYDVKM. V was clipped by 3 bases and J by 6 bases, with 23 bases between them. About this clone: The antigen remains undetermined.

60 Vbeta and 13 Jbeta primers were used in PCR. Clones were sequenced by immunoSEQ multiplex PCR, and TCRdb holds only the in-frame ones, with some missing. Of fewer than 200,000 clones in the sample, about four fifths were seen once. The chain uses TRBV28 and TRBJ1-2; no reliable D call. The TCR was taken from a man aged 30 to 39 in good health and CMV-seronegative. The sequencing sample was made of PBMCs. CDR3 region: CASSFSLTFGFLDGYTF. The CDR3 coding sequence is TGTGCCAGCAGTTTCTCGTTGACTTTTGGTTTTTTAGATGGCTACACCTTC.